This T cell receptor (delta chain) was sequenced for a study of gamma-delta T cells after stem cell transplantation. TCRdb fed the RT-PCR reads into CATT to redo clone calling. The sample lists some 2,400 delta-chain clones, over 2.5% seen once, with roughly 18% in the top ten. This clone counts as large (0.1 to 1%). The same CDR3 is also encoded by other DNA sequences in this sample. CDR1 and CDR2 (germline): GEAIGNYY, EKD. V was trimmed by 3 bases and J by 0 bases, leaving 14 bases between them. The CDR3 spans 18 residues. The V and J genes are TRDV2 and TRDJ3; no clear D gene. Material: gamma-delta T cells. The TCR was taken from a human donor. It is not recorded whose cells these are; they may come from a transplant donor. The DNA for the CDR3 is TGTGCCTGTGACGCAATCGGTGACAGCTCCTGGGACACCCGACAGATGTTTTTC. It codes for CACDAIGDSSWDTRQMFF.